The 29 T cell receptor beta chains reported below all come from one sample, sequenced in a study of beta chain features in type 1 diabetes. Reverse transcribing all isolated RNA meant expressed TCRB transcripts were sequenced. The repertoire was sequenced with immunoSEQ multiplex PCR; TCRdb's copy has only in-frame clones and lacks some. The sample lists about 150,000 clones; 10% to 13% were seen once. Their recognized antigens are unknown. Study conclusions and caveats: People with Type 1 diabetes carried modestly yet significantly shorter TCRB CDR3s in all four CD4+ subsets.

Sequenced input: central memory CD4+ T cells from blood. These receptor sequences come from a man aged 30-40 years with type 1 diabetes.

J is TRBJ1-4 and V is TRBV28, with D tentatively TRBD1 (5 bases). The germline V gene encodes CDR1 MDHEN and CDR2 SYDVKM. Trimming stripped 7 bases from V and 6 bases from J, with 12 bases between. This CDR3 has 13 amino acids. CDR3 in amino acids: CASTRQGYEKLFF. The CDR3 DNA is TGTGCCAGCACTAGGCAGGGCTATGAAAAACTGTTTTTT.

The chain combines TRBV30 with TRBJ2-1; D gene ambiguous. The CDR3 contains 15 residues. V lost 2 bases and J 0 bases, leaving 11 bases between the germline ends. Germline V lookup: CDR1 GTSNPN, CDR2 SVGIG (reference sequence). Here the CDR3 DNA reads TGTGCCTGGAGTCCGACACCTTACTCCTACAATGAGCAGTTCTTC. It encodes CAWSPTPYSYNEQFF.

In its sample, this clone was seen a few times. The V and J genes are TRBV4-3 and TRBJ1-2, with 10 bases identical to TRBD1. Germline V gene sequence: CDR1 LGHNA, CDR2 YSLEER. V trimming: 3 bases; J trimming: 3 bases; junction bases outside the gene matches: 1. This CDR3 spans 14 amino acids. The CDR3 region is CASSHGTGDYGYTF. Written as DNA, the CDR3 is TGCGCCAGCAGCCACGGGACAGGGGACTATGGCTACACCTTC.

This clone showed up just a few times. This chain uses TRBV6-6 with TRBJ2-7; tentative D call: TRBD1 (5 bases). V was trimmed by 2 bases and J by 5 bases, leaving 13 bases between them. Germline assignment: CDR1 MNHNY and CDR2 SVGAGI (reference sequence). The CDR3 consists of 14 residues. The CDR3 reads CASSYGQGMHEQYF. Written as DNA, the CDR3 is TGTGCCAGCAGTTACGGCCAGGGTATGCACGAGCAGTACTTC.

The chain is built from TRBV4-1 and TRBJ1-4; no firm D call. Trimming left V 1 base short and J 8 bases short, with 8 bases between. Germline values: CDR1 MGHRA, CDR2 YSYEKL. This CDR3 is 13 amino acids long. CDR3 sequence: CASSQAAYEKLFF. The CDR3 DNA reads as TGCGCCAGCAGCCAAGCTGCCTACGAAAAACTGTTTTTT.

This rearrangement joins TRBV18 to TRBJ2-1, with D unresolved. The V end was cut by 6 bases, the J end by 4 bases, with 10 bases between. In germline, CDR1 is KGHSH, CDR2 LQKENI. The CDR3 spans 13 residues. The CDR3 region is CASSLSSYNEQFF. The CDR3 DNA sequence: TGTGCCAGCTCCCTAAGTTCATACAATGAGCAGTTCTTC.

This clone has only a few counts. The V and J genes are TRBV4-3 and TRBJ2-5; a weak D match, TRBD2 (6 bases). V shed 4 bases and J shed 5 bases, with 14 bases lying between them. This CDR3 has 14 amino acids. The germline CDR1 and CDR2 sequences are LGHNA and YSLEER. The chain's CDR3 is CASSPLAGGETQYF. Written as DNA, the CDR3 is TGCGCCAGCAGCCCCCTAGCAGGAGGGGAGACCCAGTACTTC.

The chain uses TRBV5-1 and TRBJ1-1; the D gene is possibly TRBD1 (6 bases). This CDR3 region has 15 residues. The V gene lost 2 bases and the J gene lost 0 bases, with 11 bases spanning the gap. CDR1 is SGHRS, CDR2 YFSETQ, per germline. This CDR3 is CASSLGQPMNTEAFF. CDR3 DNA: TGCGCCAGCAGCTTAGGACAGCCCATGAACACTGAAGCTTTCTTT.

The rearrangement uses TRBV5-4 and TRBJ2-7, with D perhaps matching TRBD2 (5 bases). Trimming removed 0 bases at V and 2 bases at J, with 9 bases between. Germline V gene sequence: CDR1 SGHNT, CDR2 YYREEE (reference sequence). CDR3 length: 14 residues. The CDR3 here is CASSLEPGTYEQYF. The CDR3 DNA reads TGTGCCAGCAGCTTGGAGCCGGGAACCTACGAGCAGTACTTC.

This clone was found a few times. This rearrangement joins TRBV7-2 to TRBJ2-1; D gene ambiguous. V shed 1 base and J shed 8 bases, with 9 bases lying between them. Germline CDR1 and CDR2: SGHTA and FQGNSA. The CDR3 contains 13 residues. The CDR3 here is CASSLGFRDEQFF. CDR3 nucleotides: TGTGCCAGCAGCTTAGGATTCCGGGATGAGCAGTTCTTC.

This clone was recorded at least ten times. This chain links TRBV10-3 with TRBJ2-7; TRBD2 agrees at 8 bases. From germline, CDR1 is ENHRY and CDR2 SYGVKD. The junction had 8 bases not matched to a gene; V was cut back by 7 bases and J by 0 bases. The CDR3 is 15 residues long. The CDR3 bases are TGTGCCATCACTGAAGCGGGAGACCCCTCCTACGAGCAGTACTTC. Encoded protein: CAITEAGDPSYEQYF.

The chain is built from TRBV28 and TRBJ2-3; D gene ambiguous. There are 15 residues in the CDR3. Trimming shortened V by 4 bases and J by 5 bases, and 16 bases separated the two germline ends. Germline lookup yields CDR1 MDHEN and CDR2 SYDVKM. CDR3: CASSSRQVRIDTQYF. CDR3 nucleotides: TGTGCCAGCAGTTCCCGGCAGGTTCGGATAGATACGCAGTATTTT.

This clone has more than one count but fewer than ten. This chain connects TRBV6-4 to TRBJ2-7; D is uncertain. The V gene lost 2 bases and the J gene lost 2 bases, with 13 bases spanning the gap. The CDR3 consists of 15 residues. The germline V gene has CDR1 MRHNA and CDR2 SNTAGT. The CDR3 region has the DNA TGTGCCAGCAGTGACCAACCGACTCATACCTACGAGCAGTACTTC. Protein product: CASSDQPTHTYEQYF.

CDR3 loop: CASSRQGNSYEQYF. Written as DNA, the CDR3 is TGTGCCAGCAGTAGACAGGGGAACTCCTACGAGCAGTACTTC. This chain uses TRBV27 with TRBJ2-7; 8 bases fit TRBD1. With V trimmed by 5 bases and J by 0 bases, 3 bases remained unmatched. The CDR3 is 14 residues long. CDR1 MNHEY and CDR2 SMNVEV come from the germline V gene (reference sequence).

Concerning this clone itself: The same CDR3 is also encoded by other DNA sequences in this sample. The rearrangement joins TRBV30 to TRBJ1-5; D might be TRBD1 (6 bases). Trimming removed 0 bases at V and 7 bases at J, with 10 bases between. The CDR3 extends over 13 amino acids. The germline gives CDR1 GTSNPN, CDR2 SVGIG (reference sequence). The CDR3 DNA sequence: TGTGCCTGGAGTGTACAGGGCGGACAGCCCCAGCATTTT. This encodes CAWSVQGGQPQHF.

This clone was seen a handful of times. In DNA, the CDR3 is TGTGCCAGCAGTGCCGGACAGGGAGAATATAGCAATCAGCCCCAGCATTTT. Translation gives CASSAGQGEYSNQPQHF. The chain combines TRBV6-1 with TRBJ1-5; 8 bases match TRBD1. Unmatched junction bases numbered 8, after V lost 4 bases and J lost 0 bases. Germline values: CDR1 MNHNS, CDR2 SASEGT. This CDR3 has 17 residues.

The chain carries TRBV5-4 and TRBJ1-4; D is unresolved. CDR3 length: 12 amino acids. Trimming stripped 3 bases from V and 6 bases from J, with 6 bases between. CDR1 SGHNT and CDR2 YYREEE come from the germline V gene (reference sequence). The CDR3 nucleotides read TGTGCCAGCAGCTCCCATGATGAAAAACTGTTTTTT. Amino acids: CASSSHDEKLFF. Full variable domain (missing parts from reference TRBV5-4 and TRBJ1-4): ETGVTQSPTHLIKTRGQQVTLRCSSQSGHNTVSWYQQALGQGPQFIFQYYREEENGRGNFPPRFSGLQFPNYSSELNVNALELDDSALYLCASSSHDEKLFFGSGTQLSVL.

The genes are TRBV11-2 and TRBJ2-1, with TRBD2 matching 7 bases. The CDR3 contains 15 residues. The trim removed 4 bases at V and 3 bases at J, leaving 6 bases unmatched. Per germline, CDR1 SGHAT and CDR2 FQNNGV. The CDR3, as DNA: TGTGCCAGCAGCTCGCTAGCGGTAGACTACAATGAGCAGTTCTTC. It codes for CASSSLAVDYNEQFF.

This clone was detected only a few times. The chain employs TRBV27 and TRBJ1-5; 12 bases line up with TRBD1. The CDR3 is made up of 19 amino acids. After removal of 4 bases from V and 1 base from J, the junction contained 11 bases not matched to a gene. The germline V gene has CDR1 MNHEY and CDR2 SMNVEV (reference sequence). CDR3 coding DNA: TGTGCCAGCAGTTCGATTCCGGGACAGGGGGCGGTAAGCAATCAGCCCCAGCATTTT. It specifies CASSSIPGQGAVSNQPQHF.

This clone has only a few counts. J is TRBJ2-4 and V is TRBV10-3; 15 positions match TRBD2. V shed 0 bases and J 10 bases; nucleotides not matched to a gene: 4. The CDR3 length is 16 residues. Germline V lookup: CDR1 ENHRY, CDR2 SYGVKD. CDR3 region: CAISESGLAGGGIQYF. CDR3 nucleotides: TGTGCCATCAGTGAGTCGGGACTAGCGGGAGGAGGTATTCAGTACTTC.

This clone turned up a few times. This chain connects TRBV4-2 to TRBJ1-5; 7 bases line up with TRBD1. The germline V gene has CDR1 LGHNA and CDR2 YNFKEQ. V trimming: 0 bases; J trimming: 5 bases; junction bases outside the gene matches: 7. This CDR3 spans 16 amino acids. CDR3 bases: TGTGCCAGCAGCCAAGACGGGGACAGTGTGCATCAGCCCCAGCATTTT. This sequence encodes CASSQDGDSVHQPQHF.

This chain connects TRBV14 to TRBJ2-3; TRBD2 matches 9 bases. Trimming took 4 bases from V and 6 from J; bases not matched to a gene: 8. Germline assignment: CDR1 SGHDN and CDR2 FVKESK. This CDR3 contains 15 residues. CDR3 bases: TGTGCCAGCAGCCCCCTGGGTAGCGGGAGCGATACGCAGTATTTT. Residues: CASSPLGSGSDTQYF.

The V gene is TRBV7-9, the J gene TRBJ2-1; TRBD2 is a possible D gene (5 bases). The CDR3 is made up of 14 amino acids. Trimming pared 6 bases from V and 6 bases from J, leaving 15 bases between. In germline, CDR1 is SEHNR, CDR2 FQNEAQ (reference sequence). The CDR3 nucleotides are TGTGCCAGCAGTCGCTTTTTAGGGAGCAATGAGCAGTTCTTC. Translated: CASSRFLGSNEQFF.

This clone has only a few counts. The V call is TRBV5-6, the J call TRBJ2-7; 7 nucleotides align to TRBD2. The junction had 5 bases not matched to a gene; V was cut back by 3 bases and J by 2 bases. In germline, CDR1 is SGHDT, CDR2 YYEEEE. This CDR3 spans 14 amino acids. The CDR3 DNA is TGTGCCAGCAGCTACCCTAGCGGTGCCTACGAGCAGTACTTC. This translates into CASSYPSGAYEQYF.

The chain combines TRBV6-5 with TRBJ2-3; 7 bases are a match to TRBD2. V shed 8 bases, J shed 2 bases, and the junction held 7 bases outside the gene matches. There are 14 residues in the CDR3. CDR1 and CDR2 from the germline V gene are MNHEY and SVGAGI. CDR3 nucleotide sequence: TGTGCCAGCGGAGCTAGCGGAACCACAGATACGCAGTATTTT. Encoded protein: CASGASGTTDTQYF.

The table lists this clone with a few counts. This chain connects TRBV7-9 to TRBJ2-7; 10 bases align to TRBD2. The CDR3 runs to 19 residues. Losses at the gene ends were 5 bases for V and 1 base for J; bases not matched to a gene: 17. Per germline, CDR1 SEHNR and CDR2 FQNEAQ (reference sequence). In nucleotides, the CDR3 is TGTGCCAGCAGCCCTAGCTGGGGGAGCGGGAGGGCCAATTCCTACGAGCAGTACTTC. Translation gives CASSPSWGSGRANSYEQYF.

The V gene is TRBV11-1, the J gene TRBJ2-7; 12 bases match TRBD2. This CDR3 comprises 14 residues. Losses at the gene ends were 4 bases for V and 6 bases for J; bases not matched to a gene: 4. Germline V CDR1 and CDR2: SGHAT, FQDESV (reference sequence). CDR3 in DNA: TGTGCCAGCAGCTCTAGCGGGAGGGCCCGCGAGCAGTACTTC. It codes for CASSSSGRAREQYF.

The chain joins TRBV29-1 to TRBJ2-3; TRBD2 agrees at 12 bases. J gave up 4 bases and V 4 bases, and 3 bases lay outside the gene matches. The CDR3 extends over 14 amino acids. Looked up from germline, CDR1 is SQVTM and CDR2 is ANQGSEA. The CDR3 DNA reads TGCAGCGTTGCTAGCGGGAGGGCCTCAGATACGCAGTATTTT. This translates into CSVASGRASDTQYF.

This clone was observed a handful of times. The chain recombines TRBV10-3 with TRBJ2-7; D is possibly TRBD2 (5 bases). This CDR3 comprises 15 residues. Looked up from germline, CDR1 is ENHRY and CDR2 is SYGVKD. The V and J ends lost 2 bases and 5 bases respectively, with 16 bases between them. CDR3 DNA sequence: TGTGCCATCAGTGAGCACGGGGAGAGAGTCCACGAGCAGTACTTC. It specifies CAISEHGERVHEQYF.